Below, 32 T cell receptor beta chains from the same sample are listed, as sequenced in a study of cytomegalovirus exposure and HLA in healthy donors. The study ran its PCR with 60 Vbeta and 13 Jbeta primers. Clones were sequenced by immunoSEQ multiplex PCR, and TCRdb holds only the in-frame ones, with some missing. The sample contains about 180,000 clones, around 77% of which appear only once. The sequencing sample was made of PBMCs. These receptors came from a woman in her 30s in good health and CMV-seronegative.

The chain is built from TRBV18 and TRBJ1-2; 9 positions agree with TRBD1. The V gene's germline CDR1 is KGHSH and CDR2 LQKENI. V lost 3 bases and J lost 8; bases outside the gene matches: 4. This CDR3 comprises 13 residues. CDR3 residues: CASSPGQGEGYTF. CDR3 nucleotides: TGTGCCAGCTCACCGGGACAGGGAGAGGGCTACACCTTC.

The J gene is TRBJ1-2, the V gene TRBV12-5; perhaps TRBD1 as D (6 bases). Germline CDR1 LGHNT, CDR2 FRNRAP. The CDR3 is made up of 15 amino acids. Trimming cost V 2 bases and J 5 bases, with 15 bases left between them. This CDR3 reads CASGLTGSRTYGYTF. CDR3 DNA sequence: TGTGCTAGTGGTTTGACAGGGAGTCGTACGTATGGCTACACCTTC. The whole variable domain, remainder taken from reference TRBV12-5 and TRBJ1-2, is DARVTQTPRHKVTEMGQEVTMRCQPILGHNTVFWYRQTMMQGLELLAYFRNRAPLDDSGMPKDRFSAEMPDATLATLKIQPSEPRDSAVYFCASGLTGSRTYGYTFGSGTRLTVV.

The chain uses TRBV29-1 and TRBJ2-7; 7 positions match TRBD2. The length of the CDR3 is 12 residues. V shed 7 bases, J shed 2 bases, and the junction held 5 bases outside the gene matches. CDR1 and CDR2 (germline): SQVTM, ANQGSEA. The CDR3 reads CSAAAGPYEQYF. In DNA, the CDR3 is TGCAGCGCAGCAGCGGGGCCCTACGAGCAGTACTTC.

This sequence joins TRBV5-4 and TRBJ2-5; D is undetermined. TRBJ2-7 explains the end of the DNA better; the J call may be wrong. This CDR3 has 16 residues. CDR1 is SGHNT and CDR2 is YYREEE in the germline V gene (reference sequence). CDR3 protein: CASSFLRYPNSYEQYF. In nucleotides, the CDR3 is TGTGCCAGCAGCTTTCTTCGGTACCCCAACTCCTACGAGCAGTACTTC.

This clone was detected a few times. This chain uses TRBV14 with TRBJ1-3; weak D call: TRBD1 (5 bases). The ends were cut back, 5 bases at V and 0 bases at J, with 17 bases in the middle. The germline V gene encodes CDR1 SGHDN and CDR2 FVKESK. CDR3 length: 17 residues. The chain's CDR3 is CASSSTSQGFSGNTIYF. The CDR3 nucleotides are TGTGCCAGCAGCTCAACGTCCCAGGGTTTCTCTGGAAACACCATATATTTT.

This chain links TRBV6-5 with TRBJ1-1, with a tentative D call TRBD1 (6 bases). V was cut by 5 bases and J by 4 bases, with 11 bases left in between. CDR1 and CDR2 (germline): MNHEY, SVGAGI. The CDR3 sequence is 13 residues long. The CDR3 region is CASSTTGTTEAFF. The DNA of the CDR3 is TGTGCCAGCAGTACGACAGGTACCACTGAAGCTTTCTTT.

The chain is built from TRBV6-5 and TRBJ1-1; TRBD1 agrees at 8 bases. Trimming took 0 bases from V and 10 from J; bases not matched to a gene: 7. This CDR3 has 14 amino acids. The germline V gene encodes CDR1 MNHEY and CDR2 SVGAGI. In DNA form, the CDR3 reads TGTGCCAGCAGTTACTCGTCAGGGGGCTTGGTAGCTTTCTTT. The encoded protein is CASSYSSGGLVAFF.

The genes are TRBV30 and TRBJ1-3; no clear D gene. The CDR3 is 13 residues long. Trimming removed 0 bases from V and 4 bases from J, with 7 bases in between. The germline V gene encodes CDR1 GTSNPN and CDR2 SVGIG (reference sequence). CDR3 nucleotides: TGTGCCTGGAGTGTACTGTGGGGAAACACCATATATTTT. It translates to CAWSVLWGNTIYF.

The rearrangement joins TRBV12-5 to TRBJ1-4, with TRBD1 as a possible D gene (6 bases). CDR1 is LGHNT and CDR2 is FRNRAP in the germline V gene. V lost 6 bases to trimming and J lost 7 bases, with 15 bases between them. The length of the CDR3 is 14 residues. The CDR3 loop reads CASGSLGAIEKLFF. CDR3 nucleotides: TGTGCTAGTGGCTCGCTGGGGGCCATTGAAAAACTGTTTTTT.

V gene TRBV30 combines with J gene TRBJ1-2; D perhaps matches TRBD1 (5 bases). The germline gives CDR1 GTSNPN, CDR2 SVGIG (reference sequence). The V end lost 6 bases, the J end lost 2 bases, and 13 bases lay between the germline ends. The CDR3 has 13 residues. CDR3 sequence reads: CACLSRVNYGYTF. CDR3 bases: TGTGCCTGTCTTTCCAGGGTGAACTATGGCTACACCTTC.

This clone occurred a few times. The chain combines TRBV25-1 with TRBJ2-2, with a weak D call TRBD2 (7 bases). Trimming stripped 3 bases from V and 4 bases from J, with 9 bases between. The CDR3 consists of 14 residues. Per germline, CDR1 MGHDK and CDR2 SYGVNS. The CDR3 protein is CASSEGGLTGELFF. CDR3 sequence (DNA): TGTGCCAGCAGTGAGGGGGGGCTCACCGGGGAGCTGTTTTTT.

The chain has TRBV7-3 and TRBJ1-1, with 10 positions matching TRBD1. The germline CDR1 and CDR2 sequences are SGHTA and FQGTGA. V was clipped by 2 bases and J by 7 bases; unmatched bases: 1. There are 13 residues in the CDR3. In nucleotides, the CDR3 is TGTGCCAGCAGCTTATGGACAGGGGGTGAAGCTTTCTTT. Its protein is CASSLWTGGEAFF.

This clone was seen just once. J is TRBJ2-5 and V is TRBV5-1, with TRBD1 as a possible D gene (5 bases). From germline, CDR1 is SGHRS and CDR2 YFSETQ. V was pared by 2 bases and J by 0 bases, with 5 bases between. This CDR3 has 13 residues. The CDR3 protein is CASSLGDQETQYF. The CDR3 region has the DNA TGCGCCAGCAGCTTAGGGGACCAAGAGACCCAGTACTTC.

The chain links TRBV15 to TRBJ1-4; D is undetermined. This CDR3 is built from 12 residues. CDR1 LNHNV and CDR2 YYDKDF come from the germline V gene (reference sequence). V was cut by 0 bases and J by 8 bases, with 4 bases left in between. The CDR3 is CATSREQEKLFF. The CDR3 coding sequence is TGTGCCACCAGCAGAGAACAGGAAAAACTGTTTTTT.

A few counts support this clone. This chain links TRBV7-6 with TRBJ1-1; TRBD1 aligns across 8 bases. The CDR3 is made up of 16 amino acids. V lost 2 bases, J lost 4 bases, and 9 bases stayed unmatched. Per the germline V gene, CDR1 is SGHVS and CDR2 is FNYEAQ. CDR3 nucleotides: TGTGCCAGCAGCTTACGGCAGGGGGCCGAGGTCACTGAAGCTTTCTTT. This encodes CASSLRQGAEVTEAFF. Together with reference TRBV7-6 and TRBJ1-1, the CDR3 gives the full variable domain: GAGVSQSPRYKVTKRGQDVALRCDPISGHVSLYWYRQALGQGPEFLTYFNYEAQQDKSGLPNDRFSAERPEGSISTLTIQRTEQRDSAMYRCASSLRQGAEVTEAFFGQGTRLTVV.

This clone appeared once. The chain uses TRBV6-6 and TRBJ1-6; possible D gene TRBD1, 6 bases. The CDR3 has 15 residues. Germline CDR1 is MNHNY and CDR2 is SVGAGI (reference sequence). V gave up 7 bases and J gave up 6 bases, with 16 bases separating them. The CDR3 nucleotides read TGTGCCAGCACCTCTACAGGGATCCGTAATTCACCCCTCCACTTT. This codes for CASTSTGIRNSPLHF.

This chain's CDR3 is CATSRSPTGTDNYGYTF. The CDR3 bases are TGTGCCACCAGCAGATCACCTACCGGGACAGACAACTATGGCTACACCTTC. The V and J genes are TRBV15 and TRBJ1-2; 7 positions match TRBD1. The CDR3 runs to 17 residues. From germline, CDR1 is LNHNV and CDR2 YYDKDF (reference sequence). Germline trimming cut 2 bases from V and 2 bases from J; bases unmatched to any gene: 11.

The chain is built from TRBV6-1 and TRBJ1-2; the D gene is possibly TRBD1 (6 bases). CDR3 length: 12 residues. The germline gives CDR1 MNHNS, CDR2 SASEGT. The V and J ends lost 8 bases and 3 bases respectively, with 10 bases between them. Here the CDR3 DNA reads TGTGCCAGCTTTCGGACAGACTATGGCTACACCTTC. As protein: CASFRTDYGYTF.

The chain has TRBV7-6 and TRBJ1-4, with a possible D match to TRBD1 (5 bases). Between the trimmed V and J ends, which lost 4 bases and 5 bases, there was a span of 8 bases. The CDR3 totals 13 residues. Germline V gene lookup returns CDR1 SGHVS and CDR2 FNYEAQ. Here the CDR3 reads CASSSRQNEKLFF. CDR3 DNA: TGTGCCAGCAGCTCTAGACAGAATGAAAAACTGTTTTTT.

The gene calls are TRBV5-1 and TRBJ2-1; 13 bases match TRBD2. The CDR3 spans 18 residues. Germline lookup yields CDR1 SGHRS and CDR2 YFSETQ. Trimming took 0 bases from V and 5 from J; bases not matched to a gene: 8. The CDR3 here is CASSLGRTSGGPNNEQFF. The CDR3 bases are TGCGCCAGCAGCTTGGGGAGGACTAGCGGGGGACCTAACAATGAGCAGTTCTTC.

This rearrangement joins TRBV6-5 to TRBJ2-3; possible D gene TRBD1, 5 bases. Germline values: CDR1 MNHEY, CDR2 SVGAGI. V was trimmed by 2 bases and J by 1 base, leaving 7 bases between them. The CDR3 contains 14 residues. The CDR3 sequence is CASSYRGGTDTQYF. The CDR3 DNA reads TGTGCCAGCAGTTACAGGGGTGGCACAGATACGCAGTATTTT.

The rearrangement links TRBV7-2 to TRBJ1-6, with D hard to call. Germline CDR1 is SGHTA and CDR2 is FQGNSA. The CDR3 loop spans 13 amino acids. V was trimmed by 6 bases and J by 0 bases, leaving 3 bases between them. The DNA of the CDR3 is TGTGCCAGCAGTTACTCCTATAATTCACCCCTCCACTTT. It yields the protein CASSYSYNSPLHF.

V gene TRBV4-3 combines with J gene TRBJ1-2, with 7 bases lining up with TRBD1. The CDR3 covers 15 residues. Germline loops: CDR1 LGHNA, CDR2 YSLEER. V was clipped by 4 bases and J by 4 bases; unmatched bases: 9. This CDR3 is CASSLDSGTAYGYTF. The CDR3 nucleotides read TGCGCCAGCAGCCTAGATAGTGGGACAGCCTATGGCTACACCTTC.

The chain has TRBV18 and TRBJ1-5; D is perhaps TRBD1 (5 bases). Germline CDR1 is KGHSH and CDR2 is LQKENI. Trimming shortened V by 3 bases and J by 0 bases, and 12 bases separated the two germline ends. The CDR3 has 16 amino acids. In DNA form, the CDR3 reads TGTGCCAGCTCACCGTTTGGAGGGGTTAGCAATCAGCCCCAGCATTTT. The encoded protein is CASSPFGGVSNQPQHF.

This chain links TRBV6-1 with TRBJ2-7, with TRBD1 matching over 10 bases. J lost 9 bases, V lost 1 base, and 12 bases had no gene match. The CDR3 totals 16 residues. The V gene's germline CDR1 is MNHNS and CDR2 SASEGT. In DNA form, the CDR3 reads TGTGCCAGCAGTGAAGGGGGGACAGGGGTCCCTAAGGGGCAGTACTTC. As protein: CASSEGGTGVPKGQYF.

This clone was seen a few times. The V and J genes are TRBV29-1 and TRBJ2-5; D remains ambiguous. The CDR3 is made up of 10 amino acids. V shed 8 bases and J shed 4 bases, with 8 bases lying between them. CDR1 SQVTM and CDR2 ANQGSEA come from the germline V gene. The CDR3 protein is CSTPGETQYF. The CDR3 region has the DNA TGCAGCACCCCCGGAGAGACCCAGTACTTC.

The V call is TRBV9, the J call TRBJ2-5, with TRBD2 as a possible D gene (6 bases). CDR3 length: 15 residues. The V and J ends lost 5 bases and 1 base respectively, with 15 bases between them. Per germline, CDR1 SGDLS and CDR2 YYNGEE. The CDR3 DNA follows: TGTGCCAGCAGTACGGGACTCATTCCCCAAGAGACCCAGTACTTC. Amino acids: CASSTGLIPQETQYF.

The chain employs TRBV7-9 and TRBJ2-7; possible D gene TRBD1, 6 bases. The V gene lost 4 bases and the J gene lost 5 bases, with 18 bases spanning the gap. The CDR3 consists of 15 residues. Germline-derived CDR1 and CDR2 are SEHNR and FQNEAQ (reference sequence). The DNA for the CDR3 is TGTGCCAGCAGCTCGATTGGGGGCCGTTCTAACGAGCAGTACTTC. Its protein product is CASSSIGGRSNEQYF.

The chain joins TRBV6-5 to TRBJ1-2; D not certain. Germline V CDR1 and CDR2: MNHEY, SVGAGI. Deletions cut 6 bases from V and 7 bases from J, with 21 bases between. This CDR3 has 15 amino acids. The CDR3 bases are TGTGCCAGCAGGAGCCCTACACGGTCCTCAGGTGGCTACACCTTC. It yields the protein CASRSPTRSSGGYTF.

The chain combines TRBV6-1 with TRBJ2-7; 7 nucleotides align to TRBD1. Germline trimming cut 8 bases from V and 2 bases from J; bases unmatched to any gene: 6. CDR3 size: 13 residues. Germline assignment: CDR1 MNHNS and CDR2 SASEGT. CDR3 sequence reads: CASRQGEAYEQYF. For the CDR3, the DNA is TGTGCCAGCCGACAGGGTGAGGCCTACGAGCAGTACTTC.

The table lists this clone with a few counts. This rearrangement joins TRBV27 to TRBJ2-7; D ambiguous. CDR3 length equals 13 residues. V gave up 3 bases and J gave up 1 base, with 7 bases separating them. The germline V gene has CDR1 MNHEY and CDR2 SMNVEV (reference sequence). The CDR3 DNA is TGTGCCAGCAGTTTCCACGGTTCCTACGAGCAGTACTTC. It yields the protein CASSFHGSYEQYF.

The V and J genes are TRBV5-6 and TRBJ2-7; D gene unclear. The length of the CDR3 is 12 residues. Germline V gene sequence: CDR1 SGHDT, CDR2 YYEEEE. The V end lost 1 base, the J end lost 5 bases, and 7 bases lay between the germline ends. The chain's CDR3 is CASSLWHHEQYF. CDR3 DNA sequence: TGTGCCAGCAGCTTGTGGCACCACGAGCAGTACTTC.